Below, 19 T cell receptor beta chains from the same sample are listed, as sequenced in a study of CD8 T cells in ankylosing spondylitis (dated by TCRdb to 2016 to 2017). Their cognate antigens are unknown. Preparation of the library involved 5' RACE. The sequencer listed for this sample is Illumina HiSeq 2500. TCRdb reanalyzed the raw reads on its own, using fastp at Q25 for trimming and MiXCR for clone calling, and kept in-frame beta chains. Every distinct CDR3 protein forms one entry, paired with its most common genes and DNA. This sample holds 500,000 to 650,000 distinct CDR3 sequences; under 5.5% were observed only once. The ten largest clones represent roughly 3.3% of the sample. What the authors observed across the whole study: A TCR beta motif made up of fewer than 10 highly homologous amino acid variants appeared to be characteristic of blood from ankylosing spondylitis patients.

What was sequenced was blood, either unsorted or a sorted T cell fraction (not recorded which). The source of these receptors is a male donor with ankylosing spondylitis.

This clonotype was seen ten or more times. J is TRBJ1-1 and V is TRBV12-3 or TRBV12-4; D may be TRBD1 (6 bases). This CDR3 contains 15 residues. Trimming cost V 6 bases and J 3 bases, with 17 bases left between them. The CDR3 DNA is TGTGCCAGCAGCCCAGGGGATAGGGGGGACACTGAAGCTTTCTTT. Protein sequence: CASSPGDRGDTEAFF.

This clonotype was counted between two and nine times. This may stem from a read error, because a much larger clone lies one nucleotide away. CDR3 region: CARRTSGTDTQYF. The CDR3 region has the DNA TGTGCCCGCAGGACTAGCGGCACAGATACGCAGTATTTT. The chain links TRBV2 to TRBJ2-3, with TRBD2 matching 9 bases. This CDR3 is built from 13 residues. Germline values: CDR1 SNHLY, CDR2 FYNNEI.

The chain employs TRBV4-3 and TRBJ1-4, with D hard to call. V lost 0 bases, J lost 8 bases, and 10 bases lay in between. The CDR3 consists of 14 residues. Germline CDR1 reads LGHNA; CDR2 reads YSLEER. The DNA of the CDR3 is TGCGCCAGCAGCCAAGATAAGGGAATAGAAAAACTGTTTTTT. This encodes CASSQDKGIEKLFF.

This clonotype has at least ten counts. The rearrangement links TRBV3-1 to TRBJ2-7; the D is unclear. The CDR3 extends over 11 amino acids. The germline V and J ends were trimmed by 2 bases and 1 base, with 0 bases remaining between them. Germline loops: CDR1 LGHDT, CDR2 YNNKEL (reference sequence). The CDR3 DNA sequence: TGTGCCAGCAGCCAATCCTACGAGCAGTACTTC. This sequence encodes CASSQSYEQYF.

This clonotype appeared a few times. The genes are TRBV7-2 and TRBJ2-2; D is unclear. The ends were cut back, 4 bases at V and 8 bases at J, with 8 bases in the middle. Germline V CDR1 and CDR2: SGHTA, FQGNSA. The length of the CDR3 is 12 residues. Written as DNA, the CDR3 is TGTGCCAGCAGCTATGGGGAAGGGGAGCTGTTTTTT. It yields the protein CASSYGEGELFF.

This chain joins TRBV4-3 and TRBJ2-1; no definite D call. Germline V gene data show CDR1 as LGHNA and CDR2 as YSLEER. This CDR3 is 15 amino acids long. Trimming left V 4 bases short and J 0 bases short, with 10 bases between. CDR3 region: CASSPEATSYNEQFF. DNA for the CDR3: TGCGCCAGCAGCCCCGAGGCTACCTCCTACAATGAGCAGTTCTTC.

This clonotype was detected many times. The chain joins TRBV5-1 to TRBJ2-7, with D perhaps being TRBD1 or TRBD2 (6 bases each). The germline gives CDR1 SGHRS, CDR2 YFSETQ. V was shortened by 2 bases and J by 2 bases, with 11 bases between the two germline ends. The CDR3 has 14 residues. CDR3 DNA: TGCGCCAGCAGCTTTGGAGGGGGTCCCTACGAGCAGTACTTC. Translated: CASSFGGGPYEQYF.

This clonotype has more than one count but fewer than ten. This chain joins TRBV7-2 and TRBJ2-7, with 9 bases matching TRBD1. V shed 0 bases and J 4 bases; nucleotides not matched to a gene: 7. The CDR3 has 16 residues. Looked up from germline, CDR1 is SGHTA and CDR2 is FQGNSA. The CDR3 reads CASSLAAQGATYEQYF. As DNA, the CDR3 is TGTGCCAGCAGCTTAGCCGCACAGGGGGCAACGTACGAGCAGTACTTC.

This clonotype was counted between two and nine times. The J gene is TRBJ2-3, the V gene TRBV4-1; D remains ambiguous. The germline V and J ends were trimmed by 2 bases and 0 bases, with 12 bases remaining between them. This CDR3 is built from 16 residues. Per the germline V gene, CDR1 is MGHRA and CDR2 is YSYEKL. The CDR3 region has the DNA TGCGCCAGCAGCCAAATCGTGCCCCCGAGCACAGATACGCAGTATTTT. Residues: CASSQIVPPSTDTQYF.

At least ten counts were recorded for this clonotype. The J gene is TRBJ2-1, the V gene TRBV6-2 or TRBV6-3; the match to TRBD2 covers 12 bases. The CDR3 consists of 15 residues. The V and J ends lost 7 bases and 4 bases, in that order; junction bases with no gene match: 5. Germline V gene data show CDR1 as MNHEY and CDR2 as SVGEGT. CDR3 sequence: CASTETSGRYNEQFF. DNA of the CDR3: TGTGCCAGCACCGAGACTAGCGGGAGATACAATGAGCAGTTCTTC.

This clonotype was detected many times. The chain has TRBV20-1 and TRBJ2-7; TRBD1 might be the D (6 bases). This CDR3 is built from 13 residues. Germline loops: CDR1 DFQATT, CDR2 SNEGSKA (reference sequence). V was trimmed by 7 bases and J by 0 bases, leaving 13 bases between them. DNA for the CDR3: TGCAGTGTAGGGGGACCTCTCTCCTACGAGCAGTACTTC. Protein: CSVGGPLSYEQYF.

This clonotype has ten or more counts. The chain uses TRBV7-2 and TRBJ2-1, with D tentatively TRBD1 (5 bases). Germline loops: CDR1 SGHTA, CDR2 FQGNSA. The CDR3 covers 16 residues. Between the trimmed V and J ends, which lost 3 bases and 4 bases, there was a span of 16 bases. CDR3 sequence: CASSFLGHPIYNEQFF. The CDR3 DNA follows: TGTGCCAGCAGCTTTTTAGGACACCCGATATACAATGAGCAGTTCTTC. Looking up the rest from reference TRBV7-2 and TRBJ2-1 gives the full variable domain: GAGVSQSPSNKVTEKGKDVELRCDPISGHTALYWYRQSLGQGLEFLIYFQGNSAPDKSGLPSDRFSAERTGGSVSTLTIQRTQQEDSAVYLCASSFLGHPIYNEQFFGPGTRLTVL.

This clonotype showed up many times. The chain links TRBV4-3 to TRBJ2-3; 7 bases agree with TRBD2. V was pared by 4 bases and J by 4 bases, with 5 bases of the junction left unmatched. The length of the CDR3 is 14 residues. The germline V gene has CDR1 LGHNA and CDR2 YSLEER. The CDR3 DNA reads as TGCGCCAGCAGCCGGACTAGACAGTCAGATACGCAGTATTTT. Translation gives CASSRTRQSDTQYF.

This clonotype was counted many times. The chain combines TRBV12-3 or TRBV12-4 with TRBJ2-4; TRBD2 matches 7 bases. J gave up 2 bases and V 6 bases, and 7 bases lay outside the gene matches. There are 15 residues in the CDR3. In nucleotides, the CDR3 is TGTGCCAGCAGCCCCGGGGAGGGGTCCAAAAACATTCAGTACTTC. Protein: CASSPGEGSKNIQYF.

Many counts were recorded for this clonotype. The chain links TRBV10-2 to TRBJ1-2; 7 nucleotides align to TRBD1. This CDR3 is 12 amino acids long. V lost 10 bases and J lost 7; bases outside the gene matches: 9. The germline V gene has CDR1 WSHSY and CDR2 SAAADI. CDR3 nucleotide sequence: TGCGCCACCACCCAGGGGGGGACTGGCTACACCTTC. Protein product: CATTQGGTGYTF.

There are many counts of this clonotype. J is TRBJ1-4 and V is TRBV27, with D perhaps TRBD1 (6 bases). The CDR3 covers 15 residues. CDR1 is MNHEY, CDR2 SMNVEV, per germline (reference sequence). The germline V and J ends were trimmed by 7 bases and 5 bases, with 17 bases remaining between them. CDR3 sequence: CASTRWGGENEKLFF. As DNA, the CDR3 is TGTGCCAGCACCCGATGGGGGGGCGAAAATGAAAAACTGTTTTTT.

This clonotype has ten or more counts. The DNA for the CDR3 is TGCAGTGCTCTCTCGGACGGGAACACTGAAGCTTTCTTT. This translates into CSALSDGNTEAFF. The J gene is TRBJ1-1, the V gene TRBV20-1; D uncertain. Between the trimmed V and J ends, which lost 5 bases and 1 base, there was a span of 11 bases. There are 13 residues in the CDR3. Germline CDR1 is DFQATT and CDR2 is SNEGSKA (reference sequence).

The sample holds many counts of this clonotype. The chain carries TRBV2 and TRBJ2-4; 8 nucleotides align to TRBD1. CDR1 and CDR2 (germline): SNHLY, FYNNEI. J lost 9 bases, V lost 5 bases, and 6 bases had no gene match. This CDR3 spans 13 amino acids. The CDR3 bases are TGTGCCAGCAGTACAGACAGGGGCAGCATTCAGTACTTC. It translates to CASSTDRGSIQYF.

This clonotype was found many times. An end of the junction differs from the germline gene, which may be a read error. The chain joins TRBV5-1 to TRBJ1-2; 8 bases are a match to TRBD1. In germline, CDR1 is SGHRS, CDR2 YFSETQ. The CDR3 length is 14 residues. The CDR3 sequence: CASSPGQGGYGYTF. CDR3 bases: TGTGCCAGCAGCCCCGGACAGGGAGGCTATGGCTACACCTTC. The full variable domain, its missing parts supplied by reference TRBV5-1 and TRBJ1-2, is KAGVTQTPRYLIKTRGQQVTLSCSPISGHRSVSWYQQTPGQGLQFLFEYFSETQRNKGNFPGRFSGRQFSNSRSEMNVSTLELGDSALYLCASSPGQGGYGYTFGSGTRLTVV.